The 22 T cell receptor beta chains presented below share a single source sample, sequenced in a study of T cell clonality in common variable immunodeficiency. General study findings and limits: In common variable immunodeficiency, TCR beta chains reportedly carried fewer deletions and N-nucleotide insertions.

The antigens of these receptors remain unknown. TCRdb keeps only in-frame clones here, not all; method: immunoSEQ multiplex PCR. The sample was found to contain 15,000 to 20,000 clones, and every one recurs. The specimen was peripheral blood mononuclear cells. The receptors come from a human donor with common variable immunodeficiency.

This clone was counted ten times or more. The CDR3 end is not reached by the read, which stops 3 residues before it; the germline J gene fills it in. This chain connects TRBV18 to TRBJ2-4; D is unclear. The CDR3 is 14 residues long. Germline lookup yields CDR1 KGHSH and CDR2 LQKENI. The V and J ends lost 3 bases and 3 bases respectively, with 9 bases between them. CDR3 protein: CASSPLEIKNIQYF. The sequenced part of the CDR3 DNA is TGTGCCAGCTCACCCCTAGAGATCAAAAACATT.

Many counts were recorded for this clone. CDR3 DNA, as far as it was read: TGTGCCAGCAGCTTAGTTCAGGGCACAGATACG. It codes for CASSLVQGTDT. The whole CDR3 protein is CASSLVQGTDTQYF. The chain carries TRBV7-2 and TRBJ2-3; no clear D gene. The read finishes 3 residues shy of the CDR3 end, and the germline J gene is used to complete it. The germline V gene has CDR1 SGHTA and CDR2 FQGNSA. V lost 1 base, J lost 1 base, and 6 bases lay in between. The CDR3 extends over 14 amino acids.

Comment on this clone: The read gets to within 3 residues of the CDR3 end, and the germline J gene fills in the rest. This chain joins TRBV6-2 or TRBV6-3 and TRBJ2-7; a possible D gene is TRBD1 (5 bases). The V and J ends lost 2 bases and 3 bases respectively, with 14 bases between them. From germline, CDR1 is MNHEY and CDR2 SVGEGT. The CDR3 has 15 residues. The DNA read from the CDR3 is TGTGCCAGCAGTTACACCCGGACAAGAGACTACGAG. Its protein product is CASSYTRTRDYE. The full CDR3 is CASSYTRTRDYEQYF.

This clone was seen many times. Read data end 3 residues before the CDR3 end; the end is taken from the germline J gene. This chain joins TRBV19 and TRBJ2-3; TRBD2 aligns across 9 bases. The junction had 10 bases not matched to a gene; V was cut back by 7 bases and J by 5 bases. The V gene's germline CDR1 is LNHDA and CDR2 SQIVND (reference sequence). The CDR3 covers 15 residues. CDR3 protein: CASKGVAGAEDTQYF. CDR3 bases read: TGTGCCAGTAAAGGAGTAGCGGGAGCGGAAGATACG.

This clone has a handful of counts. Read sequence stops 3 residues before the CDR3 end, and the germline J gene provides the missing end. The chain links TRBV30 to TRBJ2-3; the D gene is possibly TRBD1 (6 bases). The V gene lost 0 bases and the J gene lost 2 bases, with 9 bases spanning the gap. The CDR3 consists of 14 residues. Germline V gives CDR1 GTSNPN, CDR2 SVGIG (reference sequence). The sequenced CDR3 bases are TGTGCCTGGAGTGTTAGGACAGTCACAGATACG. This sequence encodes CAWSVRTVTDT. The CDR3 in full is CAWSVRTVTDTQYF.

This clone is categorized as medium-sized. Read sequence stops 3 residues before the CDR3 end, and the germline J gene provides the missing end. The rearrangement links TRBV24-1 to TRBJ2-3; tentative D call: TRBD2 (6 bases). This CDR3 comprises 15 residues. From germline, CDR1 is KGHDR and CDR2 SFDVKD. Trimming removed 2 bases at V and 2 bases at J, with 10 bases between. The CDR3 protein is CATSDSRRVTDTQYF. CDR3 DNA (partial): TGTGCCACCAGTGATTCCAGGAGGGTCACAGATACG.

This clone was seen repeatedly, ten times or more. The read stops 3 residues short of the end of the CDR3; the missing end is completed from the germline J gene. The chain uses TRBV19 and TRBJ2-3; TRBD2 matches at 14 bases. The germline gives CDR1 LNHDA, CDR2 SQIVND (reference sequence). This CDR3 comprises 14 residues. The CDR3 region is CASSPGLAGGSQYF. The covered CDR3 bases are TGTGCCAGTTCCCCCGGACTAGCGGGAGGATCG.

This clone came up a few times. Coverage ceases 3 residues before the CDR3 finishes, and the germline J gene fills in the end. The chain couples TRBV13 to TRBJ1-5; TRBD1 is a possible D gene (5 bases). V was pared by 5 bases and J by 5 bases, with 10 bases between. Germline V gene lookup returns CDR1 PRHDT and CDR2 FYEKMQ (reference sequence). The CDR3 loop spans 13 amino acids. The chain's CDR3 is CASSQEGYQPQHF. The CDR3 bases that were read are TGTGCCAGCAGCCAGGAGGGGTATCAGCCC.

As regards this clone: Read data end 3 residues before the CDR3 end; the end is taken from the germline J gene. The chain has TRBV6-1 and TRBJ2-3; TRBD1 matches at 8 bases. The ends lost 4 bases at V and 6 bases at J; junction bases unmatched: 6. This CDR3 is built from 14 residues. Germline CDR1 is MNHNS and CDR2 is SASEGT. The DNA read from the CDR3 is TGTGCCAGCAGTGTAGGCCAGGGGGCGGATACG. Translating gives CASSVGQGADT. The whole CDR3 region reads CASSVGQGADTQYF.

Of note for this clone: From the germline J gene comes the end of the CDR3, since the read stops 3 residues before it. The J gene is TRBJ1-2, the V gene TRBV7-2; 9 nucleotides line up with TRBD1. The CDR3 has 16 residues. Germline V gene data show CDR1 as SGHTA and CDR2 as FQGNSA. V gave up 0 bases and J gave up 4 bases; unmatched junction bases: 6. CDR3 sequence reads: CASSLALQGAGYGYTF. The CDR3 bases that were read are TGTGCCAGCAGCTTAGCCCTACAGGGGGCGGGCTATGGC.

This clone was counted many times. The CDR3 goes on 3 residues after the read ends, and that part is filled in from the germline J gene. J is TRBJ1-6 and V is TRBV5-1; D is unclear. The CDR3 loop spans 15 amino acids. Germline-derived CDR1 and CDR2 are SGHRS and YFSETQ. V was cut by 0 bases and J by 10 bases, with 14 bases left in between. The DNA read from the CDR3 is TGCGCCAGCAGCTTGGACCCCGGGTTAGACTCACCC. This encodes CASSLDPGLDSP. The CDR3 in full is CASSLDPGLDSPLHF.

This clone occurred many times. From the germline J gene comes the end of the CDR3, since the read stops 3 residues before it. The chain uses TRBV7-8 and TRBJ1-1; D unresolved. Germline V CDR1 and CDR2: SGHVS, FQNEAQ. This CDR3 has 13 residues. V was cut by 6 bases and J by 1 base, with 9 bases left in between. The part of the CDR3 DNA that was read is TGTGCCAGCAGACCACAGCAGAACACTGAA. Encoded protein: CASRPQQNTE. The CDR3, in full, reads CASRPQQNTEAFF.

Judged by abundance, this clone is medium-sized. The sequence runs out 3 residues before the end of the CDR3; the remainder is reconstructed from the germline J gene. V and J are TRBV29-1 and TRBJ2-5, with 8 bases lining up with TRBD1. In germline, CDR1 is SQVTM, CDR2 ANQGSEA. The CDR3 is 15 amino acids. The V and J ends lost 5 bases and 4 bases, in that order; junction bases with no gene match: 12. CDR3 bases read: TGCAGCGTTCACAGTTCAGGGGGCGAGTTAGAGACC. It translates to CSVHSSGGELET. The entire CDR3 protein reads CSVHSSGGELETQYF.

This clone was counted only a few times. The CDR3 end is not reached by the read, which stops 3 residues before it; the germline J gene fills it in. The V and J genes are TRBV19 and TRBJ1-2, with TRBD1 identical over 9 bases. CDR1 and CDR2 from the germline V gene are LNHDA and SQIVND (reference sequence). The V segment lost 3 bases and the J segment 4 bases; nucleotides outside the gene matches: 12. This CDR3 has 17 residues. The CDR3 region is CASSMRGQGAPSYGYTF. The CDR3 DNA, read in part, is TGTGCCAGTAGTATGCGGGGACAGGGTGCACCTTCCTATGGC.

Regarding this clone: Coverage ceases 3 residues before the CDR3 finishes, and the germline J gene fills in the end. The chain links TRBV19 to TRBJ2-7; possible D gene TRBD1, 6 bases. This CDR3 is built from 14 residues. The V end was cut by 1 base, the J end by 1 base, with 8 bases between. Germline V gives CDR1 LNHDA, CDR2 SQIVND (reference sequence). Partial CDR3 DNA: TGTGCCAGTAGTATAGGAGGGGGATCCTACGAG. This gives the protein CASSIGGGSYE. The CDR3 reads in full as CASSIGGGSYEQYF.

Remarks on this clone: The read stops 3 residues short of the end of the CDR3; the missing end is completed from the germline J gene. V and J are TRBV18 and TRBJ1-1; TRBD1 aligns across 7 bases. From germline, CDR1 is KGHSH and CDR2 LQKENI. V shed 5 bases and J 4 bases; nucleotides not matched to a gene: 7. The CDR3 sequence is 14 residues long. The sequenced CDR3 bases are TGTGCCAGCTCAGCTACAGGGGCCTTCACTGAA. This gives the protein CASSATGAFTE. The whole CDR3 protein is CASSATGAFTEAFF.

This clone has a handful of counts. The covered CDR3 bases are TGTGCCAGTAGCGAACCAGGGGGCGGTGGGGCCAACGTC. It yields the protein CASSEPGGGGANV. The entire CDR3 is CASSEPGGGGANVLTF. The chain links TRBV19 to TRBJ2-6; TRBD1 aligns across 8 bases. The read falls 3 residues short of the CDR3 end, and the missing part is taken from the germline J gene. V trimming: 6 bases; J trimming: 3 bases; junction bases outside the gene matches: 7. Per the germline V gene, CDR1 is LNHDA and CDR2 is SQIVND (reference sequence). This CDR3 region has 16 residues. The complete variable domain, with remaining parts taken from reference TRBV19 and TRBJ2-6, reads DGGITQSPKYLFRKEGQNVTLSCEQNLNHDAMYWYRQDPGQGLRLIYYSQIVNDFQKGDIAEGYSVSREKKESFPLTVTSAQKNPTAFYLCASSEPGGGGANVLTFGAGSRLTVL.

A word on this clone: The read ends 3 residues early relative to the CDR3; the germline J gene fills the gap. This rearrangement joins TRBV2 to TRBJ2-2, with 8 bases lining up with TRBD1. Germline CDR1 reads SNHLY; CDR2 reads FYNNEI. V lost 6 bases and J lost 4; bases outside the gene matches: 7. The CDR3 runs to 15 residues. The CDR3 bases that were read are TGTGCCAGCAGGGCAGGGGGCTCGGGCACCGGGGAG. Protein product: CASRAGGSGTGE. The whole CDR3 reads CASRAGGSGTGELFF.

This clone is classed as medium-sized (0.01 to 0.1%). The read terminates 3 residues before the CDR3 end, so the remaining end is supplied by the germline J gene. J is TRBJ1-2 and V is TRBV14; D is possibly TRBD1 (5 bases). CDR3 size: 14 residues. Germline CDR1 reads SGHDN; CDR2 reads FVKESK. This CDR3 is CASSQDIWGGGYTF. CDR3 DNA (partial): TGTGCCAGCAGCCAAGATATCTGGGGGGGAGGC.

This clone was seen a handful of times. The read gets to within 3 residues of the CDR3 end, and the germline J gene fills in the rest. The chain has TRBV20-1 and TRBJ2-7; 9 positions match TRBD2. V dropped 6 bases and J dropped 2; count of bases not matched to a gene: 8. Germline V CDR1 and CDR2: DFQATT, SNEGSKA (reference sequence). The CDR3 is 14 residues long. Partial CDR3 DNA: TGCAGTGCGAGGACTAGCGATTCTCCCTACGAG. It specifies CSARTSDSPYE. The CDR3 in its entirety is CSARTSDSPYEQYF.

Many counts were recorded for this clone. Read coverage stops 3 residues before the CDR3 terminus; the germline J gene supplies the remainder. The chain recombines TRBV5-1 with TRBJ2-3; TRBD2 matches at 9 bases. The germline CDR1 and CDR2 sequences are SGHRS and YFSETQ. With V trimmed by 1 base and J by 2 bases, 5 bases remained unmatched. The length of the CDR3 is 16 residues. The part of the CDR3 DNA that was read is TGCGCCAGCAGCTTGTCGGCGGGGGGGTCCACAGATACG. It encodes CASSLSAGGSTDT. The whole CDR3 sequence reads CASSLSAGGSTDTQYF. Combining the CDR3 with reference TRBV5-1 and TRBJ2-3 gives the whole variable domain KAGVTQTPRYLIKTRGQQVTLSCSPISGHRSVSWYQQTPGQGLQFLFEYFSETQRNKGNFPGRFSGRQFSNSRSEMNVSTLELGDSALYLCASSLSAGGSTDTQYFGPGTRLTVL.

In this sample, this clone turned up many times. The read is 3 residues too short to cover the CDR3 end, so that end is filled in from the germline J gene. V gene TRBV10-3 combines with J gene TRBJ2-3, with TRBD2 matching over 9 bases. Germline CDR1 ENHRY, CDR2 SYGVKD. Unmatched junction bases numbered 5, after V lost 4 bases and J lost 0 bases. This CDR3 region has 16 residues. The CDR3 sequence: CAISGAGGASTDTQYF. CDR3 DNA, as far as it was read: TGTGCCATCAGTGGGGCGGGGGGGGCTAGCACAGATACG.